These 5 T cell receptor beta chains were sequenced from one sample in a study of T cells in Graves' hyperthyroidism and ophthalmopathy. There were TCR beta CDR3 regions amplified from RNA transcripts. Initially, a first-round RT-PCR of the TCR CDR3 employed the HTBI primer set. TCRdb re-called the multiplex PCR reads through MiXCR, storing one row per CDR3 protein. Counted here are about 560,000 distinct CDR3 sequences, over 15% occurring once; the ten biggest clones make up approximately 20%. The sample comprised blood. These receptors were collected from a woman between 18 and 29 years old with Graves' hyperthyroidism.

In its sample, this clonotype was seen many times. The J gene is TRBJ1-5, the V gene TRBV6-1; perhaps TRBD1 as D (5 bases). Trimming removed 1 base from V and 9 bases from J, with 16 bases in between. The germline gives CDR1 MNHNS, CDR2 SASEGT. CDR3 length: 15 residues. The CDR3 is CASSEGWAGRVPQHF. The CDR3 DNA reads TGTGCCAGCAGTGAAGGGTGGGCAGGGAGGGTGCCCCAGCATTTT.

This clonotype appeared a few times. The J gene is TRBJ2-7, the V gene TRBV4-1; D may correspond to TRBD1 or TRBD2 (6 bases each). This CDR3 is built from 17 residues. CDR1 and CDR2 (germline): MGHRA, YSYEKL. Trimming cost V 3 bases and J 2 bases, with 20 bases left between them. The CDR3 nucleotides read TGCGCCAGCAGCCAGGGGGCCGGACGCGGGGTCACCTACGAGCAGTACTTC. Protein product: CASSQGAGRGVTYEQYF.

This clonotype was observed a few times. The chain employs TRBV3-2 and TRBJ2-3; the table gives TRBD2 as D, unverified against the DNA. TRBV3-2 is listed as a pseudogene. The CDR3 has 19 residues. CDR3 sequence reads: CASSLTGTRIPSSTDTQYF. Here the CDR3 DNA reads TGTGCCAGCAGCCTAACCGGGACTAGAATCCCATCTAGCACAGATACGCAGTATTTT.

This chain joins TRBV29-1 and TRBJ1-2; 8 bases agree with TRBD1. This CDR3 is built from 15 residues. V was clipped by 3 bases and J by 3 bases; unmatched bases: 9. Germline assignment: CDR1 SQVTM and CDR2 ANQGSEA. The DNA for the CDR3 is TGCAGCGTTGATCGACAGGGGACAGCCGACTATGGCTACACCTTC. This encodes CSVDRQGTADYGYTF. Based on the CDR3 plus reference TRBV29-1 and TRBJ1-2, the full variable domain is SAVISQKPSRDICQRGTSLTIQCQVDSQVTMMFWYRQQPGQSLTLIATANQGSEATYESGFVIDKFPISRPNLTFSTLTVSNMSPEDSSIYLCSVDRQGTADYGYTFGSGTRLTVV.

This clonotype showed up many times. This CDR3 is CASSLGGASGRAGNEQFF. The CDR3 DNA follows: TGCGCCAGCAGCTTGGGAGGGGCTAGCGGGAGGGCCGGCAATGAGCAGTTCTTC. V usage is TRBV5-1 and J usage is TRBJ2-1; TRBD2 agrees at 12 bases. Germline V CDR1 and CDR2: SGHRS, YFSETQ. The trim removed 0 bases at V and 6 bases at J, leaving 10 bases unmatched. The CDR3 is made up of 18 amino acids.